This T cell receptor (beta chain) was observed in a study of regulatory T cells in long-lasting Graves disease. The time point: newly diagnosed GD, antithyroid drugs for less than 3 months. From RNA extracted from PBMCs, the TCR library was made. The ends were cut back, 6 bases at V and 6 bases at J, with 18 bases in the middle. The CDR3 has 15 residues. This clonotype showed up many times. Arm-PCR of CDR3 regions with iRepertoire HTBI primers generated TCR beta libraries. TCRdb re-called the multiplex PCR reads with MiXCR, one entry per CDR3 protein. Of around 500,000 distinct CDR3 sequences in the sample, 15% to 20% were seen once. Separately, the same data were catalogued under a study of T cells in Graves' hyperthyroidism and ophthalmopathy.

The input for sequencing was peripheral blood mononuclear cells (PBMCs), taken at new diagnosis, from a patient treated with antithyroid drugs. The chain recombines TRBV12-3 or TRBV12-4 with TRBJ1-5; D may be TRBD1 (6 bases). The sequence was collected from a woman aged 35-65 years with Graves disease. CDR3 sequence reads: CASSPYREESQPQHF. The CDR3 nucleotides are TGTGCCAGCAGCCCCTACAGGGAGGAGAGTCAGCCCCAGCATTTT.